This T cell receptor beta chain came from a study of radiation and T cells in renal cell carcinoma. Time point reported: blood 2 weeks post-SBRT. Documented treatment: 15 Gy SBRT to primary tumor, nephrectomy 4 weeks later. Radiation-treated patients gave blood at baseline, week 2 and week 4. Assay: immunoSEQ multiplex PCR; the TCRdb copy retains only in-frame clones and omits some. The sample shows some 130,000 clones, more than 75% of them seen only once. Between the trimmed V and J ends, which lost 2 bases and 4 bases, there was a span of 12 bases. The length of the CDR3 is 13 residues. CDR1 and CDR2 (germline): GTSNPN, SVGIG (reference sequence).

Sequenced material: blood, taken from a patient whose treatment included radiotherapy and nephrectomy. This chain links TRBV30 with TRBJ2-7, with a tentative D call TRBD1 (5 bases). This receptor was obtained from a woman in her 70s with renal cell carcinoma. CDR3 in amino acids: CAWSQGAGYEQYF. CDR3 sequence (DNA): TGTGCCTGGAGTCAAGGGGCCGGGTACGAGCAGTACTTC.